Each of the 15 T cell receptor beta chains below was sequenced from the same sample in a study of cytomegalovirus exposure and HLA in healthy donors. PCR amplification relied on 60 Vbeta primers (plus 13 Jbeta primers). The repertoire was sequenced with immunoSEQ multiplex PCR; TCRdb's copy has only in-frame clones and lacks some. Among around 150,000 clones, around 79% were seen once, and the ten largest hold 1.5% to 2%. Sequenced sample: PBMCs. Receptors were obtained from a woman younger than 45 in good health and CMV-seronegative.

Here the CDR3 reads CASSQDREGYTF. As DNA, the CDR3 is TGTGCCAGCAGCCAGGACAGGGAAGGCTACACCTTC. V usage is TRBV6-5 and J usage is TRBJ1-2, with TRBD1 matching over 8 bases. The CDR3 contains 12 residues. The germline gives CDR1 MNHEY, CDR2 SVGAGI. Trimming removed 6 bases from V and 8 bases from J; junction bases left unmatched: 5.

The chain has TRBV29-1 and TRBJ1-2, with 8 bases matching TRBD1. The germline V gene has CDR1 SQVTM and CDR2 ANQGSEA. This CDR3 comprises 15 residues. Unmatched junction bases numbered 10, after V lost 3 bases and J lost 4 bases. CDR3 protein: CSVEGARGLVYGYTF. CDR3 nucleotide sequence: TGCAGCGTTGAGGGTGCCAGGGGGCTAGTCTATGGCTACACCTTC.

V and J are TRBV2 and TRBJ2-7; maybe TRBD1 (7 bases). The length of the CDR3 is 12 residues. Per germline, CDR1 SNHLY and CDR2 FYNNEI. Trimming shortened V by 5 bases and J by 4 bases, and 9 bases separated the two germline ends. In nucleotides, the CDR3 is TGTGCCAGCAGTTCAGGGGGGTACGAGCAGTACTTC. It translates to CASSSGGYEQYF. Based on the CDR3 plus reference TRBV2 and TRBJ2-7, the full variable domain is EPEVTQTPSHQVTQMGQEVILRCVPISNHLYFYWYRQILGQKVEFLVSFYNNEISEKSEIFDDQFSVERPDGSNFTLKIRSTKLEDSAMYFCASSSGGYEQYFGPGTRLTVT.

The V and J genes are TRBV7-8 and TRBJ2-2; 10 nucleotides align to TRBD1. CDR1 is SGHVS, CDR2 FQNEAQ, per germline. CDR3 length: 16 residues. The trim removed 5 bases at V and 4 bases at J, leaving 7 bases unmatched. The CDR3 DNA follows: TGTGCCAGCAGCGATTCGGGACAGGGGATCACCGGGGAGCTGTTTTTT. It is translated as CASSDSGQGITGELFF. Combining the CDR3 with reference TRBV7-8 and TRBJ2-2 gives the whole variable domain GAGVSQSPRYKVAKRGQDVALRCDPISGHVSLFWYQQALGQGPEFLTYFQNEAQLDKSGLPSDRFFAERPEGSVSTLKIQRTQQEDSAVYLCASSDSGQGITGELFFGEGSRLTVL.

The rearrangement links TRBV10-1 to TRBJ2-2; the match to TRBD1 covers 9 bases. Trimming at V came to 5 bases and at J to 3 bases, leaving 7 bases not matched to a gene. The CDR3 is 16 amino acids. Germline assignment: CDR1 WNHNN and CDR2 SYGVQD (reference sequence). The CDR3 nucleotides are TGCGCCAGCAGTCAACCGGGACAGGGTTACACCGGGGAGCTGTTTTTT. Protein product: CASSQPGQGYTGELFF.

V usage is TRBV19 and J usage is TRBJ1-2; the match to TRBD1 covers 9 bases. CDR3 length: 14 residues. V trimming: 10 bases; J trimming: 8 bases; junction bases outside the gene matches: 14. The germline gives CDR1 LNHDA, CDR2 SQIVND (reference sequence). The CDR3 coding sequence is TGTGCCACCAACGAGGACAGGGGCCTAGAAGGCTACACCTTC. Encoded protein: CATNEDRGLEGYTF.

Many counts were recorded for this clone. The rearrangement links TRBV10-3 to TRBJ2-3; D remains ambiguous. CDR3 length: 11 residues. Germline values: CDR1 ENHRY, CDR2 SYGVKD. V lost 10 bases and J 3 bases, leaving 8 bases between the germline ends. CDR3 amino acids: CASSWTDTQYF. Written as DNA, the CDR3 is TGTGCCAGTAGTTGGACAGATACGCAGTATTTT.

This clone occurred a few times. The chain is built from TRBV29-1 and TRBJ2-2; 7 bases map to TRBD2. This CDR3 is built from 14 residues. V lost 2 bases and J lost 0; bases outside the gene matches: 0. Germline V gives CDR1 SQVTM, CDR2 ANQGSEA. The CDR3 coding sequence is TGCAGCGTTGAACGGGGGGCGAACACCGGGGAGCTGTTTTTT. As protein: CSVERGANTGELFF.

This clone was recorded once. This same CDR3 is encoded by further DNA sequences in the sample. J is TRBJ1-5 and V is TRBV19; 7 positions match TRBD1. Looked up from germline, CDR1 is LNHDA and CDR2 is SQIVND (reference sequence). The CDR3 loop spans 13 amino acids. Trimming at V came to 2 bases and at J to 5 bases, leaving 0 bases not matched to a gene. The chain's CDR3 is CASSITGDQPQHF. CDR3 DNA sequence: TGTGCCAGTAGTATAACAGGGGATCAGCCCCAGCATTTT.

This clone was detected only a few times. V usage is TRBV7-9 and J usage is TRBJ2-2; 7 nucleotides align to TRBD1. After removal of 4 bases from V and 7 bases from J, the junction contained 6 bases not matched to a gene. The CDR3 loop spans 14 amino acids. The germline gives CDR1 SEHNR, CDR2 FQNEAQ (reference sequence). The CDR3 is CASSYIQGIGELFF. As DNA, the CDR3 is TGTGCCAGCAGCTATATACAGGGGATCGGGGAGCTGTTTTTT.

This clone was picked up one time. The chain combines TRBV2 with TRBJ1-5; 9 bases line up with TRBD1. CDR1 is SNHLY, CDR2 FYNNEI, per germline. J lost 0 bases, V lost 5 bases, and 11 bases had no gene match. CDR3 length: 18 amino acids. The CDR3 region is CASSQTRTGDLSNQPQHF. CDR3 coding DNA: TGTGCCAGCAGTCAAACCCGGACAGGGGACCTTAGCAATCAGCCCCAGCATTTT.

The rearrangement links TRBV6-5 to TRBJ2-7; perhaps TRBD2 as D (5 bases). Trimming removed 5 bases at V and 1 base at J, with 9 bases between. The germline V gene encodes CDR1 MNHEY and CDR2 SVGAGI. The CDR3 contains 13 residues. The CDR3 loop reads CASSRTVSYEQYF. The DNA of the CDR3 is TGTGCCAGCAGTCGGACTGTTTCCTACGAGCAGTACTTC.

The chain has TRBV5-4 and TRBJ2-5, with 9 bases lining up with TRBD2. This CDR3 contains 18 residues. Germline V CDR1 and CDR2: SGHNT, YYREEE (reference sequence). V dropped 1 base and J dropped 1; count of bases not matched to a gene: 11. The CDR3 DNA follows: TGTGCCAGCAGCTTGATGAAACTAGCGGGTACTCCCCAAGAGACCCAGTACTTC. Translating gives CASSLMKLAGTPQETQYF.

Regarding this clone: Different DNA sequences within this sample yield the same CDR3. This chain uses TRBV5-1 with TRBJ1-1; D perhaps matches TRBD1 (5 bases). V was shortened by 5 bases and J by 1 base, with 9 bases between the two germline ends. The germline V gene encodes CDR1 SGHRS and CDR2 YFSETQ. The CDR3 spans 13 residues. The CDR3 DNA reads TGCGCCAGCAGGTTAGACAGGAACACTGAAGCTTTCTTT. It codes for CASRLDRNTEAFF.

This clone was detected a few times. This chain links TRBV10-2 with TRBJ1-2, with a possible D match to TRBD1 (5 bases). Trimming removed 7 bases at V and 4 bases at J, with 16 bases between. Germline CDR1 reads WSHSY; CDR2 reads SAAADI. CDR3 length: 14 amino acids. The CDR3 reads CASTREWGGYGYTF. The CDR3 coding sequence is TGCGCCAGCACGAGGGAGTGGGGGGGCTATGGCTACACCTTC.